The TCR beta chain under discussion was sequenced for a study of cytomegalovirus exposure and HLA in healthy donors. Study findings and constraints: When a later analysis was performed, an Asian-associated ancestry cluster reportedly had fewer N-insertions than the approximately 680-donor mean.

Of note for this clone: What it binds is unknown.

13 Jbeta primers and 60 Vbeta primers were used for the PCR. Method: immunoSEQ multiplex PCR; TCRdb's copy keeps in-frame clones and lacks some. The sample shows approximately 160,000 clones, around three quarters of them seen only once. Trimming cost V 8 bases and J 2 bases, with 9 bases left between them. Germline V gene sequence: CDR1 SNHLY, CDR2 FYNNEI. The CDR3 has 12 amino acids. Sample: PBMCs. This clonotype originated in a woman aged 25 to 39 in good health and CMV-seronegative. This chain links TRBV2 with TRBJ1-2, with D perhaps TRBD1 (6 bases). The CDR3 is CASSQGNYGYTF. The CDR3 coding sequence is TGTGCCAGCTCACAGGGCAACTATGGCTACACCTTC.